This T cell receptor beta chain was found in a study of circulating and synovial CD4+ cells in juvenile arthritis. Study-wide points: Circulating pathogenic-like and bulk T cells looked alike by Vbeta family usage.

CDR3 size: 13 residues. V lost 2 bases and J lost 6, with 11 bases in between. CDR1 and CDR2 (germline): SGHAT, FQNNGV. Some clones are missing from TCRdb's copy, which holds only in-frame ones; the method was immunoSEQ multiplex PCR. The sample has approximately 31,000 clones, about 95% seen once. In regard to this clone: Antigen unknown.

The TCR comes from a human donor with juvenile idiopathic arthritis. Sample: CD4+ T cells from blood. The J gene is TRBJ2-7, the V gene TRBV11-2, with D unclear. Here the CDR3 reads CASSLPGVSEQYF. The CDR3 DNA reads as TGTGCCAGCAGCTTACCCGGAGTCTCCGAGCAGTACTTC.